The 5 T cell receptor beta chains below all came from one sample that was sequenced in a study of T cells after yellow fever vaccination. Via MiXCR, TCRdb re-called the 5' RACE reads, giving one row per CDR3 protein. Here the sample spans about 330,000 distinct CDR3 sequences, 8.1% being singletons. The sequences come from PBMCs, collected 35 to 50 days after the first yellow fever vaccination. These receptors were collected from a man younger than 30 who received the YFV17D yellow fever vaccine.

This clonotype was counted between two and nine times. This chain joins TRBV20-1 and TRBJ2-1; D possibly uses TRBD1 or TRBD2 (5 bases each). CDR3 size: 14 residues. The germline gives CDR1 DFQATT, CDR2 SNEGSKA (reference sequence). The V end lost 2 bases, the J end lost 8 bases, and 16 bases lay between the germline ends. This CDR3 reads CSARNILGTHEQFF. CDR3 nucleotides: TGCAGTGCTAGAAACATCTTAGGGACCCATGAGCAGTTCTTC.

CDR3 region: CSVSQPLSYEQYF. CDR3 nucleotide sequence: TGCAGTGTTTCCCAGCCCCTCTCCTACGAGCAGTACTTC. The chain joins TRBV20-1 to TRBJ2-7; D not certain. V gave up 7 bases and J gave up 0 bases, with 13 bases separating them. The CDR3 extends over 13 amino acids. Germline V CDR1 and CDR2: DFQATT, SNEGSKA (reference sequence).

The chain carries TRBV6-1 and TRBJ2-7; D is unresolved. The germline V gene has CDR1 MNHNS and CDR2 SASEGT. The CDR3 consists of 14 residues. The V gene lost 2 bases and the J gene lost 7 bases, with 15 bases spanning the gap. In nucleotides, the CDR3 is TGTGCCAGCAGTGAACACCTGGATCTCTGGGAGCAGTACTTC. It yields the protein CASSEHLDLWEQYF.

DNA of the CDR3: TGTGCCAGCAGTCCCGGGGACAAGTACGAGCAGTACGTC. Translation gives CASSPGDKYEQYV. The chain uses TRBV28 and TRBJ2-7; a possible D gene is TRBD1 (6 bases). Trimming took off 5 bases at V and 4 bases at J, with 12 bases between the two ends. The CDR3 has 13 residues. Germline V gives CDR1 MDHEN, CDR2 SYDVKM.

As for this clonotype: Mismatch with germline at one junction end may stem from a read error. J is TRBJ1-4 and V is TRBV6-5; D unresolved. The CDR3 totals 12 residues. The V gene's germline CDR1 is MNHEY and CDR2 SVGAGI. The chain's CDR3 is CASKRPNETLFF. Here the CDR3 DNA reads TGTGCCAGCAAGAGGCCTAATGAAACACTGTTTTTT.